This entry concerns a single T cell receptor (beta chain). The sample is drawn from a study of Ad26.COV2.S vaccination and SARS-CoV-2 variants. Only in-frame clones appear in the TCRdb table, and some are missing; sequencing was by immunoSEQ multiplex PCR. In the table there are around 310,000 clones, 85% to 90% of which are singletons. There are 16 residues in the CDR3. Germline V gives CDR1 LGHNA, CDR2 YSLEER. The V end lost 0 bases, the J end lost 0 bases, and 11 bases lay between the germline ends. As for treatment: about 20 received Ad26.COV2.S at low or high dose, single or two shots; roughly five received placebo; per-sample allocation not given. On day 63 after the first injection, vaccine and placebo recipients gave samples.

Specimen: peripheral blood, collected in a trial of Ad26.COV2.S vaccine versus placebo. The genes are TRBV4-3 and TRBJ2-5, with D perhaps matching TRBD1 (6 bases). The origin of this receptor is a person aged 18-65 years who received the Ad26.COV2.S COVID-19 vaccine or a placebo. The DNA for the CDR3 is TGCGCCAGCAGCCAAGATACAGGGCGGTACCAAGAGACCCAGTACTTC. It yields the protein CASSQDTGRYQETQYF.